These 25 T cell receptor beta chains were all obtained from the same sample, sequenced in a study of T-cell reconstitution after alpha-beta-depleted transplantation in children. Preparation of the TCRbeta library involved a method that used unique molecular identifiers. TCRdb passed the PCR reads through MiXCR, listing each CDR3 protein once. Of about 420,000 distinct CDR3 sequences in the sample, roughly 10% were seen once. The specimen comprised PBMCs from the stem cell graft donor, sampled from the stem cell graft. These receptor sequences come from a human donor who donated a stem cell graft to a child with acute myeloid leukemia.

This clonotype was seen a handful of times. The chain carries TRBV6-5 and TRBJ2-7; a possible D gene is TRBD1 (6 bases). Trimming stripped 4 bases from V and 3 bases from J, with 19 bases between. The length of the CDR3 is 16 residues. Germline V gene sequence: CDR1 MNHEY, CDR2 SVGAGI. CDR3 DNA: TGTGCCAGCAGTTTTGTCATTACAGGGAATCTCTACGAGCAGTACTTC. This gives the protein CASSFVITGNLYEQYF.

The table lists this clonotype with a few counts. The chain joins TRBV5-6 to TRBJ2-2; no definite D call. The V and J ends lost 2 bases and 1 base respectively, with 9 bases between them. CDR1 SGHDT and CDR2 YYEEEE come from the germline V gene. The CDR3 spans 15 residues. The CDR3: CASSFLGQNTGELFF. The CDR3 bases are TGTGCCAGCAGCTTTTTAGGGCAGAACACCGGGGAGCTGTTTTTT.

The chain has TRBV10-3 and TRBJ2-7, with 7 bases that match TRBD1. The CDR3 runs 14 residues. J lost 3 bases, V lost 3 bases, and 5 bases had no gene match. Germline V gives CDR1 ENHRY, CDR2 SYGVKD. CDR3 DNA: TGTGCCATCAGTGACCTCGGACAGGACTACGAGCAGTACTTC. Protein product: CAISDLGQDYEQYF.

This clonotype was recorded many times. V usage is TRBV20-1 and J usage is TRBJ2-3, with 14 bases identical to TRBD2. The CDR3 is 17 residues long. Germline CDR1 and CDR2: DFQATT and SNEGSKA (reference sequence). V lost 5 bases and J lost 6; bases outside the gene matches: 13. In nucleotides, the CDR3 is TGCAGTGCTCGCGGGACTAGCGGGGGACTTAGGATCGATACGCAGTATTTT. Its protein is CSARGTSGGLRIDTQYF.

This clonotype was counted only a few times. The chain has TRBV5-1 and TRBJ1-1; a possible D gene is TRBD1 (5 bases). V lost 5 bases and J lost 5, with 22 bases in between. CDR1 is SGHRS and CDR2 is YFSETQ in the germline V gene. There are 16 residues in the CDR3. The CDR3 nucleotides are TGCGCCAGCAGAAGAGATTCGACAGCCCCGGGGACTGAAGCTTTCTTT. Encoded protein: CASRRDSTAPGTEAFF.

This clonotype was observed a few times. The genes are TRBV7-3 and TRBJ2-3; D remains unclear. The CDR3 is 20 residues long. Germline CDR1 and CDR2: SGHTA and FQGTGA. The germline V and J ends were trimmed by 0 bases and 1 base, with 23 bases remaining between them. CDR3 amino acids: CASSLTPSGGRAGGTDTQYF. Here the CDR3 DNA reads TGTGCCAGCAGCTTAACTCCCTCGGGCGGCCGGGCCGGAGGCACAGATACGCAGTATTTT.

The rearrangement links TRBV5-1 to TRBJ1-5; D unclear. Trimming took off 0 bases at V and 2 bases at J, with 9 bases between the two ends. The germline V gene encodes CDR1 SGHRS and CDR2 YFSETQ. The CDR3 extends over 15 amino acids. The CDR3 DNA reads as TGCGCCAGCAGCTTGGACGGGGTCGGCAATCAGCCCCAGCATTTT. Amino acid sequence: CASSLDGVGNQPQHF.

This clonotype was recorded a few times. Here the CDR3 DNA reads TGCGCCAGCAGCTCCTCCGGGACTACGGGCGAGCAGTACTTC. This codes for CASSSSGTTGEQYF. V is TRBV5-1 and J is TRBJ2-7; 7 positions agree with TRBD2. The germline V gene has CDR1 SGHRS and CDR2 YFSETQ. This CDR3 is built from 14 residues. The trim removed 3 bases at V and 6 bases at J, leaving 9 bases unmatched.

This clonotype was counted only a few times. V is TRBV5-1 and J is TRBJ1-1, with TRBD1 as a possible D gene (6 bases). Trimming removed 6 bases at V and 2 bases at J, with 14 bases between. Germline CDR1 SGHRS, CDR2 YFSETQ. The CDR3 consists of 14 residues. The CDR3: CASTPTGQNTEAFF. The CDR3 nucleotides are TGCGCCAGCACGCCGACAGGACAAAACACTGAAGCTTTCTTT.

This clonotype was seen more than once but under ten times. This chain uses TRBV20-1 with TRBJ2-3, with 10 bases fitting TRBD2. This CDR3 region has 15 residues. V dropped 3 bases and J dropped 2; count of bases not matched to a gene: 5. Germline CDR1 is DFQATT and CDR2 is SNEGSKA (reference sequence). The CDR3, as DNA: TGCAGTGCTAGTCTGCTAGCGGGGGACACAGATACGCAGTATTTT. Translated, it gives CSASLLAGDTDTQYF.

This clonotype was counted ten times or more. This sequence joins TRBV29-1 and TRBJ2-7, with 7 bases that match TRBD2. This CDR3 has 13 amino acids. From germline, CDR1 is SQVTM and CDR2 ANQGSEA. The V and J ends lost 4 bases and 2 bases, in that order; junction bases with no gene match: 5. CDR3 sequence (DNA): TGCAGCGTTGGTCTAGCGGAAGCCTACGAGCAGTACTTC. Its protein is CSVGLAEAYEQYF.

In this sample, this clonotype turned up a few times. The CDR3 protein is CASSSGQVKNQPQHF. CDR3 nucleotides: TGTGCCAGCAGCTCAGGACAGGTGAAAAATCAGCCCCAGCATTTT. The chain joins TRBV7-9 to TRBJ1-5, with 7 bases that match TRBD1. CDR1 is SEHNR, CDR2 FQNEAQ, per germline (reference sequence). The V segment lost 4 bases and the J segment 4 bases; nucleotides outside the gene matches: 7. This CDR3 spans 15 amino acids.

The V gene is TRBV29-1, the J gene TRBJ1-1, with D possibly being TRBD1 (5 bases). CDR3 length equals 13 residues. The germline V gene has CDR1 SQVTM and CDR2 ANQGSEA. Between the trimmed V and J ends, which lost 6 bases and 4 bases, there was a span of 15 bases. CDR3 coding DNA: TGCAGCGTGGGGGGACGGCTGGCCACTGAAGCTTTCTTT. This translates into CSVGGRLATEAFF.

In its sample, this clonotype was seen a few times. The V gene is TRBV5-1, the J gene TRBJ2-1; a weak D match, TRBD2 (5 bases). Trimming stripped 1 base from V and 0 bases from J, with 11 bases between. The CDR3 covers 16 residues. Looked up from germline, CDR1 is SGHRS and CDR2 is YFSETQ. CDR3 protein: CASSLPQRSSYNEQFF. CDR3 sequence (DNA): TGCGCCAGCAGCTTGCCCCAGCGGAGCTCCTACAATGAGCAGTTCTTC.

As to this clonotype: A read error may be the cause here, since a much bigger clone is one base away. J is TRBJ2-2 and V is TRBV3-1; a weak D match, TRBD1 (5 bases). The CDR3 runs to 16 residues. Germline V lookup: CDR1 LGHDT, CDR2 YNNKEL (reference sequence). CDR3 in amino acids: CASSQAGPLNPGELFF. For the CDR3, the DNA is TGTGCCAGCAGCCAAGCAGGGCCATTGAACCCCGGGGAGCTGTTTTTT.

This clonotype appeared a few times. The junction departs from germline at one end; a sequencing error may be responsible. V usage is TRBV7-2 and J usage is TRBJ2-5, with D possibly matching TRBD1 (5 bases). Germline lookup yields CDR1 SGHTA and CDR2 FQGNSA. CDR3 size: 15 residues. The CDR3 here is CASSLDSAGQESQYF. As DNA, the CDR3 is TGTGCCAGCAGCTTAGATTCAGCAGGGCAAGAGAGCCAGTACTTC.

The rearrangement joins TRBV20-1 to TRBJ2-1; 8 bases fit TRBD2. This CDR3 contains 14 residues. Germline lookup yields CDR1 DFQATT and CDR2 SNEGSKA (reference sequence). The V and J ends lost 5 bases and 7 bases, in that order; junction bases with no gene match: 10. The CDR3 sequence: CSAGPGLDSNEQFF. The CDR3 nucleotides read TGCAGTGCTGGCCCGGGACTAGATTCAAATGAGCAGTTCTTC.

The sample holds a few counts of this clonotype. The chain joins TRBV5-1 to TRBJ2-2, with D possibly called TRBD1 or TRBD2 (5 bases each). This CDR3 has 16 residues. V was shortened by 2 bases and J by 6 bases, with 17 bases between the two germline ends. The germline V gene encodes CDR1 SGHRS and CDR2 YFSETQ. In DNA, the CDR3 is TGCGCCAGCAGCTTCTCCGGGACCTCGCGCCCCGGGGAGCTGTTTTTT. Translated, it gives CASSFSGTSRPGELFF.

This clonotype was picked up a small number of times. At one boundary the junction diverges from the germline segment, which might be a read error. The chain is built from TRBV7-9 and TRBJ1-6; 9 bases align to TRBD1. The CDR3 spans 14 residues. From germline, CDR1 is SEHNR and CDR2 FQNEAQ (reference sequence). CDR3 residues: CPSSSGQGNSPLHF. CDR3 nucleotide sequence: TGTCCCAGCAGCTCGGGACAGGGAAACTCACCCCTCCACTTT.

This clonotype appeared a few times. The V gene is TRBV20-1, the J gene TRBJ2-1, with 7 nucleotides matching TRBD2. After removal of 7 bases from V and 8 bases from J, the junction contained 17 bases not matched to a gene. The CDR3 is 15 residues long. The germline CDR1 and CDR2 sequences are DFQATT and SNEGSKA (reference sequence). This CDR3 is CSGRGTSAGPDEQFF. In nucleotides, the CDR3 is TGCAGTGGAAGGGGCACTAGCGCGGGACCAGATGAGCAGTTCTTC.

This clonotype has only a few counts. The chain joins TRBV27 to TRBJ2-1, with 7 bases lining up with TRBD1. V lost 7 bases and J lost 8; bases outside the gene matches: 14. The CDR3 contains 15 residues. From germline, CDR1 is MNHEY and CDR2 SMNVEV (reference sequence). The CDR3 here is CASTSFFRGNDEQFF. For the CDR3, the DNA is TGTGCCAGCACATCCTTCTTCAGGGGGAACGATGAGCAGTTCTTC.

This CDR3 reads CSPILGLAGADTQYF. The CDR3 region has the DNA TGCAGCCCCATCTTAGGACTAGCGGGGGCAGATACGCAGTATTTT. This chain joins TRBV29-1 and TRBJ2-3; 13 nucleotides align to TRBD2. Germline-derived CDR1 and CDR2 are SQVTM and ANQGSEA. The trim removed 8 bases at V and 4 bases at J, leaving 9 bases unmatched. CDR3 size: 15 residues.

This clonotype came up a few times. The V gene is TRBV5-5, the J gene TRBJ2-1, with D possibly matching TRBD1 (6 bases). The length of the CDR3 is 15 residues. The ends were cut back, 0 bases at V and 2 bases at J, with 9 bases in the middle. The germline V gene encodes CDR1 SGHKS and CDR2 YYEKEE (reference sequence). The CDR3 loop is CASSLGDNPYNEQFF. Here the CDR3 DNA reads TGTGCCAGCAGCTTGGGGGACAACCCCTACAATGAGCAGTTCTTC.

The table lists this clonotype with a count of one. The V call is TRBV27, the J call TRBJ2-1, with 7 positions matching TRBD2. From germline, CDR1 is MNHEY and CDR2 SMNVEV (reference sequence). Trimming removed 1 base from V and 3 bases from J; junction bases left unmatched: 6. This CDR3 has 16 amino acids. In DNA, the CDR3 is TGTGCCAGCAGTTTATTGGCGGGGGATGGCTACAATGAGCAGTTCTTC. Translation: CASSLLAGDGYNEQFF.

This clonotype was seen a handful of times. The CDR3 coding sequence is TGTGCCAGCAGCCCAGGCGATCAGCCCCAGCATTTT. This translates into CASSPGDQPQHF. The chain combines TRBV7-9 with TRBJ1-5; D uncertain. The CDR3 has 12 amino acids. Per germline, CDR1 SEHNR and CDR2 FQNEAQ (reference sequence). Trimming shortened V by 5 bases and J by 5 bases, and 7 bases separated the two germline ends. Variable domain in full (rest from reference TRBV7-9 and TRBJ1-5): DTGVSQNPRHKITKRGQNVTFRCDPISEHNRLYWYRQTLGQGPEFLTYFQNEAQLEKSRLLSDRFSAERPKGSFSTLEIQRTEQGDSAMYLCASSPGDQPQHFGDGTRLSIL.